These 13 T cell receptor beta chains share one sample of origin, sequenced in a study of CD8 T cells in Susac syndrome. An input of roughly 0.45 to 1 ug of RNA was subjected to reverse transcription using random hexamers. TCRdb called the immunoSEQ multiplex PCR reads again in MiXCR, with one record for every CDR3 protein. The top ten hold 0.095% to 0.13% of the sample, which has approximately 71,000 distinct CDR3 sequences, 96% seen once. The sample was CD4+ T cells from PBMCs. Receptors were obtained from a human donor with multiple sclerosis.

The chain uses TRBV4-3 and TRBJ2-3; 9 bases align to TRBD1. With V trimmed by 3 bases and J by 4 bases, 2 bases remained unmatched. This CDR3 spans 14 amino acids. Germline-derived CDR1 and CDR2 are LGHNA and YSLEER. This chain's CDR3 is CASSQRTGADTQYF. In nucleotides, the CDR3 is TGCGCCAGCAGCCAGCGGACAGGGGCAGATACGCAGTATTTT.

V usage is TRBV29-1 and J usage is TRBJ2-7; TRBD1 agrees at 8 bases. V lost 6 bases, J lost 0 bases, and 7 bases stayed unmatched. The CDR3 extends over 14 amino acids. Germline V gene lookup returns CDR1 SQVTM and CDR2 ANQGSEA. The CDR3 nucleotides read TGCAGCGTGATACGACAGGGGAGCTCCTACGAGCAGTACTTC. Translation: CSVIRQGSSYEQYF.

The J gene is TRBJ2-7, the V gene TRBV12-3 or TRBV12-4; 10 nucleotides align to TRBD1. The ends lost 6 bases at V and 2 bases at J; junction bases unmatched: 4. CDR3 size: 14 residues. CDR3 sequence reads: CASRGTGVPYEQYF. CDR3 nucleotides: TGTGCCAGCAGGGGGACAGGGGTCCCCTACGAGCAGTACTTC.

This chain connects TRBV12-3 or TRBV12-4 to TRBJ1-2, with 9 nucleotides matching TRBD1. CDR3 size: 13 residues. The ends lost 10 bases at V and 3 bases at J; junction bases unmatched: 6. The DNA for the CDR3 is TGTGCCATAGGACAGGGGCTCGACTATGGCTACACCTTC. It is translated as CAIGQGLDYGYTF.

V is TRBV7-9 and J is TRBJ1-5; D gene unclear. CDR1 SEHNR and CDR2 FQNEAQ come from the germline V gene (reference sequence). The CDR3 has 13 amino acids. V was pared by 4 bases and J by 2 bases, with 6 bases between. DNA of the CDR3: TGTGCCAGCAGCTCGGGAGGCAATCAGCCCCAGCATTTT. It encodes CASSSGGNQPQHF.

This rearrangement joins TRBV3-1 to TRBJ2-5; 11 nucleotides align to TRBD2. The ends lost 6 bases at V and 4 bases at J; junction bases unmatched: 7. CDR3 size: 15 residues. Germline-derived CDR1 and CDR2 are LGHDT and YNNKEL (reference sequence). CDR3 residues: CASRIAGGPRETQYF. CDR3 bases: TGTGCCAGCAGGATAGCGGGGGGGCCACGAGAGACCCAGTACTTC.

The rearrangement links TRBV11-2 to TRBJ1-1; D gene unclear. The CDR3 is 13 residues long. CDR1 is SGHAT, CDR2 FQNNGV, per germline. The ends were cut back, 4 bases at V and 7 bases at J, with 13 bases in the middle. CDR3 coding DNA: TGTGCCAGCAGCTCCGACCGGAATTTTGAAGCTTTCTTT. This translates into CASSSDRNFEAFF.

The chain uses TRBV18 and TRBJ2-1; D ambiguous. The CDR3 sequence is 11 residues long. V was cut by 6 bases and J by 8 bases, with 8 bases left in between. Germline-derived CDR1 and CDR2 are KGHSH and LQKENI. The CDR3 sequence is CASSSQDEQFF. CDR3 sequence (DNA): TGTGCCAGCTCCTCTCAAGATGAGCAGTTCTTC. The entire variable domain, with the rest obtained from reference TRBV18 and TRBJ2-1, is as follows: NAGVMQNPRHLVRRRGQEARLRCSPMKGHSHVYWYRQLPEEGLKFMVYLQKENIIDESGMPKERFSAEFPKEGPSILRIQQVVRGDSAAYFCASSSQDEQFFGPGTRLTVL.

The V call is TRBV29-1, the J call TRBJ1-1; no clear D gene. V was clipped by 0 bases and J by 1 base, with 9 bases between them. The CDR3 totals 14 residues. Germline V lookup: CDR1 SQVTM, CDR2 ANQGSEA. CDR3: CSVEEAGWNTEAFF. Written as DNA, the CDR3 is TGCAGCGTTGAAGAAGCAGGTTGGAACACTGAAGCTTTCTTT.

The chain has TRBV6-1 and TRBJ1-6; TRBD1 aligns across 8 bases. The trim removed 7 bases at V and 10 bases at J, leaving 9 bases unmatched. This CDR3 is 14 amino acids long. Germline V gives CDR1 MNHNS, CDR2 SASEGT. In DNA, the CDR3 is TGTGCCAGCACTTGGACAGGGTCAGGATCACCCCTCCACTTT. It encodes CASTWTGSGSPLHF.

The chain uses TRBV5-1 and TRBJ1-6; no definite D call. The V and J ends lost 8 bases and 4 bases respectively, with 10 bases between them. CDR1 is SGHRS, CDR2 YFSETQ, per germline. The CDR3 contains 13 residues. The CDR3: CASSAEYNSPLHF. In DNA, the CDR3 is TGCGCCAGTTCGGCGGAATATAATTCACCCCTCCACTTT.

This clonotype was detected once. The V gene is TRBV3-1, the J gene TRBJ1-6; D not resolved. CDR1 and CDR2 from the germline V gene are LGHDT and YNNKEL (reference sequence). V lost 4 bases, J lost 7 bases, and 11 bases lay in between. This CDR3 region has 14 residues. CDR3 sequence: CASSLLGRNSPLHF. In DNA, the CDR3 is TGTGCCAGCAGCCTGCTAGGCAGAAATTCACCCCTCCACTTT.

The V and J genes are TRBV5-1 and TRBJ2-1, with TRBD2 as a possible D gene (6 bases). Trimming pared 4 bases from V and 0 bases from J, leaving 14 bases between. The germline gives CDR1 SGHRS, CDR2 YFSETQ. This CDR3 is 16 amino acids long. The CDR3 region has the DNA TGCGCCAGCAGCCCCCGGGAGCCCAGCTCCTACAATGAGCAGTTCTTC. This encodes CASSPREPSSYNEQFF.